The 26 T cell receptor beta chains in this list originate from one sample, sequenced in a study of blood T cell repertoires in COVID-19. TCRdb's table, derived via immunoSEQ multiplex PCR, lists solely in-frame clones and lacks some. This sample has about 270,000 clones; almost 85% occur once, and the top ten carry 8.5% to 9.5%. Material for sequencing was PBMCs or T cells enriched from blood (not recorded which). These receptors all stem from a woman between 45 and 65 years old with acute COVID-19.

This rearrangement joins TRBV7-9 to TRBJ2-7, with 7 bases lining up with TRBD2. CDR1 and CDR2 (germline): SEHNR, FQNEAQ (reference sequence). Germline trimming cut 5 bases from V and 3 bases from J; bases unmatched to any gene: 1. The CDR3 length is 12 residues. The chain's CDR3 is CASSPGGYEQYF. DNA for the CDR3: TGTGCCAGCAGCCCGGGGGGCTACGAGCAGTACTTC.

The V gene is TRBV10-3, the J gene TRBJ1-1; D remains unclear. The germline V and J ends were trimmed by 5 bases and 1 base, with 8 bases remaining between them. The germline gives CDR1 ENHRY, CDR2 SYGVKD. The CDR3 spans 13 residues. The CDR3 loop reads CAISITENTEAFF. The CDR3 nucleotides read TGTGCCATCAGTATCACAGAGAACACTGAAGCTTTCTTT.

The chain has TRBV5-6 and TRBJ1-2; D not certain. V was shortened by 4 bases and J by 3 bases, with 7 bases between the two germline ends. The germline V gene encodes CDR1 SGHDT and CDR2 YYEEEE. The CDR3 spans 12 residues. The CDR3 nucleotides read TGTGCCAGCAGCGAGCGGTACTATGGCTACACCTTC. It specifies CASSERYYGYTF.

This clone turned up a few times. The chain recombines TRBV6-6 with TRBJ2-2; D remains ambiguous. In germline, CDR1 is MNHNY, CDR2 SVGAGI (reference sequence). V dropped 5 bases and J dropped 7 bases, with 14 bases sitting between them. The CDR3 consists of 14 residues. CDR3 nucleotide sequence: TGTGCCAGCAGTCCCGGGTCTGTCGGCGGGGAGCTGTTTTTT. It translates to CASSPGSVGGELFF.

V and J are TRBV7-3 and TRBJ2-5, with TRBD1 matching 7 bases. Germline V gives CDR1 SGHTA, CDR2 FQGTGA. The V segment lost 6 bases and the J segment 1 base; nucleotides outside the gene matches: 5. This CDR3 is 14 amino acids long. The CDR3 DNA reads as TGTGCCAGCAGTTCAACAGGGGCCCAAGAGACCCAGTACTTC. This gives the protein CASSSTGAQETQYF.

The chain carries TRBV4-2 and TRBJ2-1, with 9 bases that match TRBD2. This CDR3 has 14 amino acids. The germline gives CDR1 LGHNA, CDR2 YNFKEQ. The junction had 3 bases not matched to a gene; V was cut back by 1 base and J by 8 bases. CDR3 in DNA: TGTGCCAGCAGCCAAGGCGGGGGGGAAGATGAGCAGTTCTTC. Protein: CASSQGGGEDEQFF.

J is TRBJ2-5 and V is TRBV12-3 or TRBV12-4; TRBD1 might be the D (5 bases). V lost 4 bases, J lost 2 bases, and 8 bases lay in between. The CDR3 is made up of 13 amino acids. CDR3 nucleotide sequence: TGTGCCAGCAGTTCAGACAGTCAAGAGACCCAGTACTTC. It yields the protein CASSSDSQETQYF.

The V gene is TRBV7-2, the J gene TRBJ2-7; D unresolved. Trimming removed 1 base from V and 0 bases from J, with 10 bases in between. The CDR3 consists of 15 residues. Germline lookup yields CDR1 SGHTA and CDR2 FQGNSA. The CDR3 coding sequence is TGTGCCAGCAGCTTAGGACCGAGGAGCTCCTACGAGCAGTACTTC. Translation gives CASSLGPRSSYEQYF.

The genes are TRBV7-9 and TRBJ1-6; TRBD1 aligns across 8 bases. The germline V gene has CDR1 SEHNR and CDR2 FQNEAQ (reference sequence). With 5 bases clipped from V and 8 bases from J, the junction kept 8 bases outside the gene matches. The CDR3 length is 15 residues. This CDR3 is CASSPETGVYSPLHF. CDR3 coding DNA: TGTGCCAGCAGCCCCGAGACAGGGGTTTATTCACCCCTCCACTTT.

The chain links TRBV18 to TRBJ1-5; possible D gene TRBD1, 6 bases. V dropped 5 bases and J dropped 5 bases, with 10 bases sitting between them. Looked up from germline, CDR1 is KGHSH and CDR2 is LQKENI. This CDR3 has 13 amino acids. The CDR3 loop is CASSAGVDQPQHF. Written as DNA, the CDR3 is TGTGCCAGCTCAGCAGGGGTTGATCAGCCCCAGCATTTT.

As regards this clone: The sample holds other DNA sequences that translate to the same CDR3. The CDR3 region has the DNA TGTGCCAGCAGCGGGACAGGCAATCAGCCCCAGCATTTT. Protein: CASSGTGNQPQHF. The genes are TRBV6-5 and TRBJ1-5; TRBD1 agrees at 7 bases. Germline CDR1 MNHEY, CDR2 SVGAGI. The CDR3 covers 13 residues. Trimming removed 6 bases from V and 2 bases from J; junction bases left unmatched: 1.

The chain carries TRBV9 and TRBJ2-3; 14 positions agree with TRBD2. The junction had 19 bases not matched to a gene; V was cut back by 4 bases and J by 0 bases. The CDR3 extends over 22 amino acids. Per the germline V gene, CDR1 is SGDLS and CDR2 is YYNGEE. This chain's CDR3 is CASSTRTPVGTSGGVSTDTQYF. CDR3 DNA sequence: TGTGCCAGCAGCACCCGAACCCCAGTTGGGACTAGCGGGGGAGTAAGCACAGATACGCAGTATTTT.

The chain uses TRBV27 and TRBJ1-1, with 9 bases that match TRBD1. The germline V gene has CDR1 MNHEY and CDR2 SMNVEV (reference sequence). The V gene end was trimmed by 3 bases and the J gene end by 0 bases; junction bases not matched to a gene: 5. The CDR3 contains 16 residues. The CDR3 loop is CASSFLRTGVNTEAFF. DNA of the CDR3: TGTGCCAGCAGTTTCCTGAGGACAGGGGTGAACACTGAAGCTTTCTTT.

The V and J genes are TRBV7-8 and TRBJ2-7; 11 bases align to TRBD1. The CDR3 extends over 15 amino acids. The V and J ends lost 5 bases and 3 bases, in that order; junction bases with no gene match: 6. Germline loops: CDR1 SGHVS, CDR2 FQNEAQ. CDR3 sequence (DNA): TGTGCCAGCAGCCTGGACAGGGGGCTATACTACGAGCAGTACTTC. Amino acid sequence: CASSLDRGLYYEQYF.

This clone was detected only once. The genes are TRBV7-9 and TRBJ1-4; TRBD1 agrees at 7 bases. V lost 6 bases to trimming and J lost 8 bases; unmatched junction nucleotides: 9. The CDR3 sequence is 14 residues long. CDR1 is SEHNR and CDR2 is FQNEAQ in the germline V gene (reference sequence). DNA of the CDR3: TGTGCCAGCAGTAAAGCGGACAGGCCAGAAAAACTGTTTTTT. Protein: CASSKADRPEKLFF. Complete variable domain (other parts from reference TRBV7-9 and TRBJ1-4): DTGVSQNPRHKITKRGQNVTFRCDPISEHNRLYWYRQTLGQGPEFLTYFQNEAQLEKSRLLSDRFSAERPKGSFSTLEIQRTEQGDSAMYLCASSKADRPEKLFFGSGTQLSVL.

The genes are TRBV20-1 and TRBJ1-4; no clear D gene. The CDR3 has 15 amino acids. Deletions cut 3 bases from V and 5 bases from J, with 16 bases between. From germline, CDR1 is DFQATT and CDR2 SNEGSKA (reference sequence). Here the CDR3 reads CSASNRERGNEKLFF. The CDR3 bases are TGCAGTGCTAGTAACCGGGAGCGAGGGAATGAAAAACTGTTTTTT.

The genes are TRBV7-2 and TRBJ2-1, with 12 bases identical to TRBD2. The germline CDR1 and CDR2 sequences are SGHTA and FQGNSA. J lost 10 bases, V lost 4 bases, and 5 bases had no gene match. The CDR3 loop spans 14 amino acids. The CDR3 loop reads CASSWGLAGREQFF. CDR3 in DNA: TGTGCCAGCAGCTGGGGACTAGCGGGTCGCGAGCAGTTCTTC.

The chain has TRBV27 and TRBJ1-4; D remains unclear. V was trimmed by 6 bases and J by 2 bases, leaving 13 bases between them. This CDR3 has 15 residues. Germline V gene data show CDR1 as MNHEY and CDR2 as SMNVEV (reference sequence). The CDR3 loop reads CASRLTGFTNEKLFF. The CDR3 coding sequence is TGTGCCAGCAGGCTGACGGGGTTCACTAATGAAAAACTGTTTTTT.

The rearrangement joins TRBV7-8 to TRBJ2-3, with TRBD1 as a possible D gene (6 bases). CDR1 and CDR2 (germline): SGHVS, FQNEAQ. Trimming cost V 6 bases and J 0 bases, with 19 bases left between them. CDR3 length equals 17 residues. The CDR3 loop reads CASSSPSGQGSTDTQYF. CDR3 bases: TGTGCCAGCAGTTCCCCCTCAGGGCAGGGGAGCACAGATACGCAGTATTTT.

This chain links TRBV7-7 with TRBJ2-1, with TRBD2 as a possible D gene (5 bases). V lost 6 bases to trimming and J lost 2 bases, with 14 bases between them. This CDR3 contains 15 residues. Looked up from germline, CDR1 is SSHAT and CDR2 is FNYEAQ (reference sequence). The CDR3 protein is CASSPSSGTYNEQFF. CDR3 DNA: TGTGCCAGCAGTCCTAGCTCGGGGACCTACAATGAGCAGTTCTTC.

The chain couples TRBV4-3 to TRBJ1-2; weak D call: TRBD1 (5 bases). Deletions cut 4 bases from V and 9 bases from J, with 15 bases between. The CDR3 runs to 13 residues. Germline V lookup: CDR1 LGHNA, CDR2 YSLEER. The CDR3 is CASSPAGVARYTF. In nucleotides, the CDR3 is TGCGCCAGCAGCCCCGCGGGGGTCGCCCGCTACACCTTC.

The chain joins TRBV7-2 to TRBJ2-2, with D possibly matching TRBD1 (6 bases). Germline CDR1 SGHTA, CDR2 FQGNSA. V gave up 5 bases and J gave up 4 bases, with 14 bases separating them. The CDR3 loop spans 15 amino acids. CDR3 sequence: CASSARQVLTGELFF. CDR3 in DNA: TGTGCCAGCAGCGCCCGACAGGTGCTCACCGGGGAGCTGTTTTTT.

The chain recombines TRBV29-1 with TRBJ2-5; the match to TRBD1 covers 8 bases. CDR3 length: 14 residues. The germline V gene has CDR1 SQVTM and CDR2 ANQGSEA. V shed 7 bases and J 2 bases; nucleotides not matched to a gene: 9. This CDR3 reads CSATSGTGQETQYF. DNA of the CDR3: TGCAGCGCTACGTCCGGGACAGGACAAGAGACCCAGTACTTC.

The genes are TRBV30 and TRBJ1-1, with 8 bases identical to TRBD1. The germline V gene has CDR1 GTSNPN and CDR2 SVGIG (reference sequence). Trimming removed 7 bases from V and 0 bases from J; junction bases left unmatched: 7. This CDR3 is built from 14 residues. DNA of the CDR3: TGTGCCTCAGACAGGGGATTTTTGAACACTGAAGCTTTCTTT. Its translation is CASDRGFLNTEAFF.

The V call is TRBV7-9, the J call TRBJ1-2; D is unclear. The CDR3 is 14 residues long. Germline-derived CDR1 and CDR2 are SEHNR and FQNEAQ (reference sequence). Trimming left V 5 bases short and J 6 bases short, with 16 bases between. DNA of the CDR3: TGTGCCAGCAGCGGGCTGATGTGGGTCCATGGCTACACCTTC. Translation: CASSGLMWVHGYTF.

This chain connects TRBV19 to TRBJ2-2, with 9 bases that match TRBD2. This CDR3 contains 15 residues. Germline V gives CDR1 LNHDA, CDR2 SQIVND (reference sequence). J was trimmed by 2 bases and V by 5 bases; bases with no gene match: 3. CDR3 region: CASSLLAGNTGELFF. The CDR3 bases are TGTGCCAGTAGTTTACTAGCGGGCAACACCGGGGAGCTGTTTTTT.